The count of the clone carrying this T cell receptor (beta chain) is one. Its ends do not fully match the called genes, so a read error is possible. These data originate in a study of breast tumors, draining lymph nodes, adjacent tissues. TCRdb passed the multiplex PCR reads through MiXCR, listing each CDR3 protein once. Among approximately 22,000 distinct CDR3 sequences listed, less than 35% were seen once. Input material: breast tumor tissue. This receptor was taken from a female donor with breast cancer. Some clones in this sample may be carry-over from other donors' samples.

This chain's CDR3 is CASIPGAPHEQYF. The CDR3 nucleotides are TGCGCCAGCATCCCGGGAGCCCCCCACGAGCAGTACTTC. The chain recombines TRBV2 with TRBJ2-7; D may be TRBD2 (6 bases). CDR1 is SNHLY and CDR2 is FYNNEI in the germline V gene. The CDR3 spans 13 residues.